The source of this T cell receptor (beta chain) is a study of shared clonotypes between healthy human individuals (TCRdb year 2020). Describing the broader study: The cohort comprised a couple of women and three men aged 18 to 49 years. For each donor, three plates each were used for CD4 naive and CD4 memory, two plates were used for CD8 naive, and one plate was used for CD8 memory. To estimate repertoire size and how much clonotype sharing occurs between individuals, the study deeply sequenced the blood TCR repertoires of five healthy adults. Different laboratories and diverse techniques were used to prepare libraries and sequence TCR repertoires, to increase sequencing depth and limit assay-specific biases. Between about 0.9 and 8.9 billion PBMCs per donor were obtained by leukapheresis.

Broader findings and caveats from the paper: Rarefaction of sorted-subset datasets indicated incomplete sequencing despite the large sequencing depth. Sharing across several donors was observed for approximately 4.6% of naive CD4, under 4% of naive CD8, about 2.3% of memory CD4, and roughly 0.4% of memory CD8 clonotypes. Clonotypes shared by all four sorted-subset donors showed higher generation probabilities than non-shared clonotypes. Pairwise subsampling indicated that sequencing depth was expected to affect the degree of clonotype sharing among donors. Only blood was sampled, and tissue TCR repertoires likely differ from those in blood. The genetic and exposure-history diversity represented was limited by the small number of donors. Estimated clonotype richness was generally larger for naive than for memory subsets.

For this clone: No antigen is known for it. No quality values exist for individual bases; no much larger clone is one base distant.

Using the deep immunoSEQ assay, TCR CDR3 regions were amplified from genomic DNA by multiplex PCR. Extracted genomic DNA from each cell subset was spread evenly across all wells of several immunoSEQ 96-well plates, with each plate serving as a replicate. For sorted subsets, each replicate PCR was loaded with about 200 ng genomic DNA, equivalent to some 31,000 T cell genomes. Purified libraries were measured with a Qubit 3.0 fluorometer, size-checked on a Bioanalyzer 2100, and measured again with the KAPA Library Quantification kit. A separate single-read 150-cycle Illumina NextSeq 550 flow cell was used to sequence each immunoSEQ 96-well plate. The authors processed their data as follows. The immunoSEQ output contained only junctional sequences without quality scores, so filtering could not match that applied to full-length reads. To assign V/J genes and CDR3, sequences were annotated against IMGT germline references using PyIR, a Python wrapper for IgBLAST v1.9. Any read was removed if the V/J assignment was weak (E-value above 1e-6), the CDR3 was missing, or the read contained stop codons, out-of-frame junctions, or ambiguous translated residues. V3J clonotypes were defined as sequences sharing the same inferred V gene, J gene, and CDR3 amino acid sequence. Percentage overlap between repertoires was computed as shared unique clonotypes divided by the size of the smaller repertoire. RTK rarefaction, the Chao1 estimator, and Recon v2.1 estimates of unobserved clonotypes were used to assess repertoire richness. OLGA was used to compute generation probabilities for all TCRbeta clonotypes that the gDNA method yielded from a handful of donors. TCRdb took this table from immuneACCESS and kept in-frame rearrangements with V and J called. Such tables lack part of the clones; where checked against another copy, unresolved V genes explain under half of the gap, and the rest is unexplained. That table supplies the V and J calls and clone size; D and trimming were determined from the DNA. The sample contains approximately 710,000 clones, around 91% of them found a single time. The top ten constitute 30% to 40% of the sample.

Donors were healthy HIV-negative adults with no recently reported acute infections or vaccinations. Every donor was a Caucasian adult residing in Nashville, Tennessee, USA. CD8 memory samples combined magnetically selected CD45RO+ cells with CCR7-negative CD45RA+ effector memory (TemRA) cells. After blood collection by leukapheresis, PBMCs were isolated using Ficoll-Histopaque density gradient centrifugation and then cryopreserved in the vapor phase of liquid nitrogen. Analytical flow cytometry was used to check the purity and quantity of every magnetically sorted T cell population. Genomic DNA was isolated from each sorted fraction and quantified by UV absorbance on a Nanodrop 2000c. V is reduced by 0 bases and J by 7 bases, leaving a spacing of 10 bases between them. The germline V gene encodes CDR1 GTSNPN and CDR2 SVGIG (reference sequence). Its CDR3 holds 12 amino acids, cysteine through phenylalanine. Of all the DNA, just the CDR3 is kept, 36 bases in frame from base 1.

The sequence links TRBV30 to TRBJ2-7; too little of a D gene remains to name it. Input material: memory CD8+ T cells from PBMCs. What the cell subset or site label conveys for this sample: CD45RO+ cells pooled with CCR7-negative TemRA cells. The TCR sequence derives from a man younger than 30 in good health. Some clones in this sample may be carry-over from other donors' samples. The sequenced DNA: TGTGCCTGGAGTGTAACAGCCCTAGAGCAGTACTTC. This yields the protein CAWSVTALEQYF.